This passage covers 27 T cell receptor beta chains from one sample sequenced in a study of shared clonotypes between healthy human individuals. Using immunoSEQ multiplex PCR, the repertoire was profiled, and TCRdb retains in-frame clones only, with some absent. The sample contains about 2.1 million clones, around 93% of which appear only once. CD8 cells regarded as naive lacked CD45RO, were positively chosen for CCR7, and omitted terminally differentiated effector memory CD45RA+ cells. Sequenced material: naive CD8+ T cells from PBMCs. These receptors were obtained from a man between 18 and 35 years old in good health. Some clones in this sample may be carry-over from other donors' samples.

The V call is TRBV7-9, the J call TRBJ2-1; no reliable D call. Trimming took 3 bases from V and 0 from J, leaving 9 bases between them. Germline V lookup: CDR1 SEHNR, CDR2 FQNEAQ (reference sequence). This CDR3 is 15 amino acids long. CDR3 sequence reads: CASSFDFSSYNEQFF. The CDR3 DNA sequence: TGTGCCAGCAGCTTTGACTTTAGCTCCTACAATGAGCAGTTCTTC.

This clone was seen a single time. J is TRBJ2-7 and V is TRBV2; D tentatively fits TRBD1 or TRBD2 (5 bases each). The CDR3 sequence is 15 residues long. The V gene lost 8 bases and the J gene lost 2 bases, with 19 bases spanning the gap. Germline assignment: CDR1 SNHLY and CDR2 FYNNEI. The DNA for the CDR3 is TGTGCCAGCGGAAGGGACGCAGGGCCCCCCTACGAGCAGTACTTC. This gives the protein CASGRDAGPPYEQYF.

The chain joins TRBV4-3 to TRBJ2-2; 9 nucleotides align to TRBD2. The CDR3 sequence is 16 residues long. Germline V lookup: CDR1 LGHNA, CDR2 YSLEER. The ends lost 5 bases at V and 2 bases at J; junction bases unmatched: 6. The CDR3: CASSAGTSLNTGELFF. CDR3 bases: TGCGCCAGCAGCGCCGGGACTAGCCTTAACACCGGGGAGCTGTTTTTT.

V is TRBV4-3 and J is TRBJ2-7; D is possibly TRBD2 (7 bases). With 0 bases removed from V and 2 bases from J, the gap between germline ends came to 14 bases. The CDR3 covers 16 residues. Germline loops: CDR1 LGHNA, CDR2 YSLEER. The DNA for the CDR3 is TGCGCCAGCAGCCAAGAATACGGGGGGCTCACCTACGAGCAGTACTTC. Residues: CASSQEYGGLTYEQYF.

The sample holds one count of this clone. The chain is built from TRBV7-9 and TRBJ1-5; the D is unclear. Trimming removed 6 bases from V and 6 bases from J, with 18 bases in between. The CDR3 consists of 15 residues. The germline CDR1 and CDR2 sequences are SEHNR and FQNEAQ (reference sequence). CDR3 coding DNA: TGTGCCAGCAGTGACTTTACGGACTCGGGTCAGCCCCAGCATTTT. Residues: CASSDFTDSGQPQHF.

This clone was detected once. The CDR3 loop is CASSFGRSTDTQYF. The CDR3 DNA is TGTGCCAGCAGCTTCGGCCGAAGCACAGATACGCAGTATTTT. The chain joins TRBV5-8 to TRBJ2-3; the D is unclear. V shed 2 bases and J shed 0 bases, with 7 bases lying between them. The CDR3 sequence is 14 residues long. CDR1 and CDR2 (germline): SGHTS, YDEGEE.

The chain couples TRBV6-1 to TRBJ1-2; tentatively, D is TRBD1 (6 bases). Germline V gene data show CDR1 as MNHNS and CDR2 as SASEGT. The CDR3 extends over 15 amino acids. V was shortened by 2 bases and J by 8 bases, with 18 bases between the two germline ends. CDR3 region: CASSEWWQGRGGYTF. DNA for the CDR3: TGTGCCAGCAGTGAATGGTGGCAGGGGAGAGGGGGCTACACCTTC.

The chain carries TRBV4-2 and TRBJ2-1, with 7 nucleotides matching TRBD2. Germline V gives CDR1 LGHNA, CDR2 YNFKEQ. Unmatched junction bases numbered 10, after V lost 2 bases and J lost 6 bases. The CDR3 loop spans 16 amino acids. DNA for the CDR3: TGTGCCAGCAGCCAATTACGCGGGAGATTTGCCAATGAGCAGTTCTTC. As protein: CASSQLRGRFANEQFF.

The rearrangement joins TRBV13 to TRBJ1-6; D may be TRBD1 (5 bases). Germline CDR1 reads PRHDT; CDR2 reads FYEKMQ (reference sequence). The CDR3 totals 14 residues. Trimming cost V 3 bases and J 7 bases, with 10 bases left between them. CDR3 nucleotide sequence: TGTGCCAGCAGCTTGAGGCAGGGAAATTCACCCCTCCACTTT. It is translated as CASSLRQGNSPLHF.

This clone has only one observation. The gene calls are TRBV14 and TRBJ2-7; D remains unclear. Germline loops: CDR1 SGHDN, CDR2 FVKESK. V was shortened by 4 bases and J by 5 bases, with 15 bases between the two germline ends. The CDR3 length is 14 residues. The CDR3 loop reads CASSLLRIWDEQYF. The CDR3 DNA follows: TGTGCCAGCAGCCTACTGAGGATTTGGGACGAGCAGTACTTC.

The rearrangement uses TRBV27 and TRBJ2-5; D is possibly TRBD1 (5 bases). CDR1 is MNHEY and CDR2 is SMNVEV in the germline V gene (reference sequence). The CDR3 loop spans 13 amino acids. The V and J ends lost 7 bases and 2 bases respectively, with 11 bases between them. The DNA for the CDR3 is TGTGCCAGCACCTGGGCAGGGCAAGAGACCCAGTACTTC. This gives the protein CASTWAGQETQYF.

This chain joins TRBV27 and TRBJ2-7; the D gene is possibly TRBD2 (5 bases). Trimming removed 2 bases at V and 5 bases at J, with 19 bases between. This CDR3 has 16 residues. Per germline, CDR1 MNHEY and CDR2 SMNVEV (reference sequence). The CDR3 nucleotides are TGTGCCAGCAGTTTACGGAATGGAGAGGGAATGAACGAGCAGTACTTC. Its protein is CASSLRNGEGMNEQYF.

This chain uses TRBV5-5 with TRBJ2-6, with D maybe TRBD2 (6 bases). Trimming pared 4 bases from V and 3 bases from J, leaving 11 bases between. The CDR3 loop spans 15 amino acids. Looked up from germline, CDR1 is SGHKS and CDR2 is YYEKEE (reference sequence). The CDR3 region is CASSPGGGGANVLTF. In nucleotides, the CDR3 is TGTGCCAGCAGCCCTGGGGGAGGTGGGGCCAACGTCCTGACTTTC. Drawing the rest from reference TRBV5-5 and TRBJ2-6, the complete variable domain is DAGVTQSPTHLIKTRGQQVTLRCSPISGHKSVSWYQQVLGQGPQFIFQYYEKEERGRGNFPDRFSARQFPNYSSELNVNALLLGDSALYLCASSPGGGGANVLTFGAGSRLTVL.

This chain connects TRBV27 to TRBJ1-5, with TRBD1 matching over 8 bases. V lost 5 bases to trimming and J lost 4 bases; unmatched junction nucleotides: 4. CDR1 is MNHEY, CDR2 SMNVEV, per germline (reference sequence). The CDR3 loop spans 14 amino acids. The DNA for the CDR3 is TGTGCCAGCAGTGCGGGACAGGTTAATCAGCCCCAGCATTTT. Amino acids: CASSAGQVNQPQHF.

The chain employs TRBV6-6 and TRBJ1-3; no clear D gene. This CDR3 has 15 residues. Trimming shortened V by 6 bases and J by 2 bases, and 14 bases separated the two germline ends. Germline lookup yields CDR1 MNHNY and CDR2 SVGAGI (reference sequence). CDR3 in amino acids: CASRGFITPGNTIYF. CDR3 nucleotide sequence: TGTGCCAGCAGGGGATTTATCACACCTGGAAACACCATATATTTT.

The rearrangement uses TRBV5-1 and TRBJ2-7; a weak D match, TRBD1 (6 bases). From germline, CDR1 is SGHRS and CDR2 YFSETQ. The CDR3 has 17 amino acids. V lost 4 bases, J lost 5 bases, and 25 bases lay in between. CDR3 residues: CASSLPPRDRIGDEQYF. The DNA for the CDR3 is TGCGCCAGCAGCCTACCCCCCCGCGACAGGATCGGGGACGAGCAGTACTTC.

This sequence joins TRBV7-9 and TRBJ2-1; D might be TRBD2 (6 bases). V was clipped by 4 bases and J by 0 bases, with 13 bases between them. CDR1 and CDR2 (germline): SEHNR, FQNEAQ (reference sequence). The CDR3 runs to 16 residues. In DNA form, the CDR3 reads TGTGCCAGCAGCTCCTTAGCGGCTAGCTCCTACAATGAGCAGTTCTTC. It yields the protein CASSSLAASSYNEQFF.

The CDR3 DNA reads TGTGCCAGCAGTGGACCGGGACAGCGAACCTCTTACGAGCAGTACTTC. Its translation: CASSGPGQRTSYEQYF. This chain uses TRBV2 with TRBJ2-7; TRBD1 aligns across 7 bases. Looked up from germline, CDR1 is SNHLY and CDR2 is FYNNEI. With 4 bases clipped from V and 4 bases from J, the junction kept 13 bases outside the gene matches. The length of the CDR3 is 16 residues.

Regarding this clone: This same CDR3 is encoded by further DNA sequences in the sample. The rearrangement uses TRBV9 and TRBJ2-3, with 12 bases matching TRBD2. CDR1 and CDR2 from the germline V gene are SGDLS and YYNGEE. The junction had 1 base not matched to a gene; V was cut back by 2 bases and J by 3 bases. This CDR3 contains 15 residues. CDR3 DNA sequence: TGTGCCAGCAGCGTCGGGACTAGCGGGACAGATACGCAGTATTTT. Translation: CASSVGTSGTDTQYF.

The rearrangement joins TRBV4-1 to TRBJ2-5; TRBD2 matches at 8 bases. The DNA end favors TRBJ2-7, so the J call may be wrong. Germline CDR1 and CDR2: MGHRA and YSYEKL. CDR3 size: 14 residues. CDR3 amino acids: CASSQHSGIYEQYF. The CDR3 bases are TGCGCCAGCAGCCAACATAGCGGGATTTACGAGCAGTACTTC.

The CDR3 bases are TGTGCCAGCAGTACCCCGGGACTAGCGGGAGCCGAGCAGTACTTC. Encoded protein: CASSTPGLAGAEQYF. This chain links TRBV27 with TRBJ2-7, with 14 bases that match TRBD2. This CDR3 region has 15 residues. Trimming took 5 bases from V and 6 from J; bases not matched to a gene: 6. Germline V gene lookup returns CDR1 MNHEY and CDR2 SMNVEV (reference sequence).

This chain connects TRBV6-1 to TRBJ2-1; no firm D call. Germline CDR1 is MNHNS and CDR2 is SASEGT. This CDR3 spans 14 amino acids. V gave up 0 bases and J gave up 2 bases, with 5 bases separating them. CDR3 region: CASSEAPPYNEQFF. The CDR3, as DNA: TGTGCCAGCAGTGAAGCGCCCCCCTACAATGAGCAGTTCTTC.

V usage is TRBV28 and J usage is TRBJ1-3; no definite D call. Germline V gene data show CDR1 as MDHEN and CDR2 as SYDVKM. The CDR3 runs 14 residues. The V gene lost 4 bases and the J gene lost 2 bases, with 9 bases spanning the gap. The CDR3 loop is CASSSRLPGNTIYF. The CDR3 DNA follows: TGTGCCAGCAGTTCCAGGTTACCTGGAAACACCATATATTTT.

This chain connects TRBV15 to TRBJ1-2; unclear D gene. Looked up from germline, CDR1 is LNHNV and CDR2 is YYDKDF (reference sequence). Trimming took off 4 bases at V and 1 base at J, with 7 bases between the two ends. The CDR3 totals 13 residues. This chain's CDR3 is CATSIRYNYGYTF. CDR3 sequence (DNA): TGTGCCACCAGCATCAGATATAACTATGGCTACACCTTC.

The chain has TRBV5-1 and TRBJ1-1; D not certain. From germline, CDR1 is SGHRS and CDR2 YFSETQ. V was cut by 0 bases and J by 1 base, with 10 bases left in between. The CDR3 runs 15 residues. The CDR3 sequence is CASSLAAVENTEAFF. In DNA form, the CDR3 reads TGCGCCAGCAGCTTGGCGGCGGTGGAGAACACTGAAGCTTTCTTT.

The chain links TRBV2 to TRBJ1-1; 8 positions match TRBD1. The CDR3 consists of 16 residues. Germline CDR1 and CDR2: SNHLY and FYNNEI. J was trimmed by 0 bases and V by 4 bases; bases with no gene match: 7. The CDR3 nucleotides are TGTGCCAGCAGTGTTTGGACAGGGCTCATGAACACTGAAGCTTTCTTT. Its protein product is CASSVWTGLMNTEAFF.

This chain uses TRBV18 with TRBJ2-3, with a tentative D call TRBD2 (5 bases). V lost 5 bases and J 6 bases, leaving 6 bases between the germline ends. The CDR3 runs 11 residues. Germline CDR1 KGHSH, CDR2 LQKENI. The CDR3 nucleotides read TGTGCCAGCTCAGGCGGGGATACGCAGTATTTT. Its translation: CASSGGDTQYF.